This TCR beta chain derives from a study of regulatory T cells in long-lasting Graves disease (dated by TCRdb to the early 2020s). In terms of the full investigation: Antithyroid drugs had been taken for less than 3 months by newly diagnosed Graves' disease patients. This study used TCR sequencing and RNA sequencing of peripheral blood to compare persistent Graves' disease patients against newly diagnosed Graves' disease patients. The study took place in China and was registered as a clinical trial. A total of around 35 samples underwent TCR sequencing, from about 13 patients with persistent Graves' disease and 20 patients with newly diagnosed Graves' disease. Overall results and qualifications from the work: The authors noted that the small sample size was a limitation that may lower accuracy. Only the TCR beta chain was sequenced and analyzed. Peripheral blood alone was examined, since thyroid tissue, which constituted the primary lesion, could not be accessed. More public clonotypes were shared among persistent patients (more than 2,500) than among newly diagnosed patients (roughly 960). Lower TCR Shannon entropy and fewer highly expanded clones were observed in persistent Graves' disease patients than in newly diagnosed patients, which suggested clonal expansion. Preferential use of TRBV28, TRBJ1-2 and TRBJ2-5 was observed in persistent disease, whereas TRBV20-1 and TRBJ2-1 were favored in newly diagnosed disease.

The library came from multiplex PCR. TCRdb records Illumina HiSeq 4000 as the sequencer. TCR beta libraries were built with iRepertoire HTBI primers and Arm-PCR amplification of CDR3 regions. Gel purification was performed on PCR products prior to sequencing. Per the source publication's procedure: Across samples, 55 to 80 TRBV and roughly 15 TRBJ segments were identified and used for gene usage analysis of CDR3 amino acid clonotypes. COPE and FqMerger were used to merge filtered high-quality paired reads into contigs. BLAST was used to align contigs to IMGT TRBV, TRBD and TRBJ reference genes, with CDR3 defined following IMGT. Highly expanded clones were defined as clonotypes with a frequency above 0.1%. Shannon entropy was used to measure repertoire diversity, and the Gini coefficient was used to measure V-J evenness. A clonotype found in more than one individual was treated as public. TCRdb redid the processing of the public reads, applying fastp at Q25 and MiXCR, and retained in-frame beta chains. Merged by CDR3 protein, the rows form single entries marked with the most common genes and DNA. V and J calls and clone size were set by TCRdb, not the authors. This sample gives approximately 230,000 distinct CDR3 sequences in total; about 18% of them show up just once. The ten largest clones represent approximately 24% of the sample.

What the time point label conveys for this sample: newly diagnosed GD, antithyroid drugs for less than 3 months. For both TCR sequencing and RNA sequencing, RNA was extracted from PBMCs using TRIzol. Graves' disease was diagnosed according to American Thyroid Association guidelines. Patients were recruited from an endocrinology department in Xi'an, China. Each patient gave approximately 9 milliliters of peripheral blood, collected in an EDTA anticoagulant tube. Ficoll Paque Plus density gradient separation was used to isolate PBMCs, and no additional T cell sorting was done. An Agilent 2100 Bioanalyzer and agarose gel were used to check RNA quality, while a NanoDrop 2000 measured RNA concentration. From a lookup of the germline V gene, CDR1 and CDR2 are SGHAT and FQNNGV. Including the terminal cysteine and phenylalanine, the CDR3 comprises 14 residues. Here the CDR3 DNA is all that survives: 42 bases in frame from base 1. Trimming costs V 1 base and J 6 bases, and their ends lie 10 bases apart.

This clonotype has just one count. Its antigen is not yet known. This likely came from a read error, as a far larger clone is one base away. The TCR comes from a female donor with Graves disease. The sample in question was peripheral blood mononuclear cells (PBMCs), obtained at new diagnosis, from a patient treated with antithyroid drugs. The chain was built from TRBV11-2 and TRBJ2-1; the D segment could be TRBD2, given 5 matching bases. The nucleotide sequence is TGTGCCAGCAGCTTAGGGGGAGTTGCCAATGAGCAGTTCTTC. The encoded protein is CASSLGGVANEQFF.